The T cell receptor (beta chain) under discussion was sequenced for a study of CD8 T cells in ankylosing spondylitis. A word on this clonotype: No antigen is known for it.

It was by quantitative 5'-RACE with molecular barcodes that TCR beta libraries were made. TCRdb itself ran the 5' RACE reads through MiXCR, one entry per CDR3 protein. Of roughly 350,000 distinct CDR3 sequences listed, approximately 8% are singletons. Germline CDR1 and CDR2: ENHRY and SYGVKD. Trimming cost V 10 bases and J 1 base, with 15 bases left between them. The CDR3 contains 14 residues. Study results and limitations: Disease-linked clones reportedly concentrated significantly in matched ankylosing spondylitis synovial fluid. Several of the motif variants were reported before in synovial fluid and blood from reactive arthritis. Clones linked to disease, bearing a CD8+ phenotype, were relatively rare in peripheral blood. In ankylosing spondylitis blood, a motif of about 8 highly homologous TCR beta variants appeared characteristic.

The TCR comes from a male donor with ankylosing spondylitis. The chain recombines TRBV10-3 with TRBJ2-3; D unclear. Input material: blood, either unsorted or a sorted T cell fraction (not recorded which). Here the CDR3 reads CATSGLARTDTQYF. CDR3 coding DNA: TGTGCCACCTCCGGGTTAGCTCGCACAGATACGCAGTATTTT.